What follows are 2 T cell receptor beta chains derived from one specimen sequenced in a study of blood T cell repertoires in COVID-19. Some clones are missing from TCRdb's copy, which holds only in-frame ones; the method was immunoSEQ multiplex PCR. The sample includes a few hundred thousand clones, 80% to 85% of them seen just once. The sequenced sample was PBMCs or T cells enriched from blood (not recorded which). Every receptor here comes from a man aged 45 to 65 who had recovered from COVID-19.

A few counts support this clone. J is TRBJ1-2 and V is TRBV25-1; D is possibly TRBD1 (5 bases). V shed 4 bases and J shed 2 bases, with 8 bases lying between them. CDR1 and CDR2 (germline): MGHDK, SYGVNS. The CDR3 spans 13 residues. This chain's CDR3 is CASSGRGNYGYTF. Here the CDR3 DNA reads TGTGCCAGCAGTGGTCGGGGGAACTATGGCTACACCTTC.

The rearrangement joins TRBV10-3 to TRBJ1-5, with D hard to call. Germline CDR1 is ENHRY and CDR2 is SYGVKD. CDR3 length equals 13 residues. Trimming shortened V by 8 bases and J by 6 bases, and 14 bases separated the two germline ends. CDR3 DNA: TGTGCCATCGTGCGAGGGCTGGGTCAGCCCCAGCATTTT. It is translated as CAIVRGLGQPQHF.